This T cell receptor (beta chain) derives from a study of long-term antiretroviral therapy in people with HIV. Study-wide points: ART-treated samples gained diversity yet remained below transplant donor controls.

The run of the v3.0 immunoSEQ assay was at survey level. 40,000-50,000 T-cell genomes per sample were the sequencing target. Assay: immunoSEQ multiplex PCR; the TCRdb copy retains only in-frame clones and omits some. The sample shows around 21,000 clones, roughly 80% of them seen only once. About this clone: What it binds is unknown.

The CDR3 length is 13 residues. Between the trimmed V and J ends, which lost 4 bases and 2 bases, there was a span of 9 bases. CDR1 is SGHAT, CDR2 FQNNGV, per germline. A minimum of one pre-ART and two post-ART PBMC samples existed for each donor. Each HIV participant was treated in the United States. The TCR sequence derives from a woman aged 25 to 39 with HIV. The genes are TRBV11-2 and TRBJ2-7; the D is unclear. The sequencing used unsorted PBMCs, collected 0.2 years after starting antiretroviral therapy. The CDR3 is CASSSGVTYEQYF. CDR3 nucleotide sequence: TGTGCCAGCAGCTCTGGAGTTACCTACGAGCAGTACTTC.